This T cell receptor (beta chain) was captured in a study of shared clonotypes between healthy human individuals (dated by TCRdb to 2019 to 2021). About the investigation overall: Three men and a couple of women, aged 18 to 49 years, made up the cohort. For each donor, three plates each were used for CD4 naive and CD4 memory, two plates were used for CD8 naive, and one plate was used for CD8 memory. To estimate repertoire size and how much clonotype sharing occurs between individuals, the study deeply sequenced the blood TCR repertoires of five healthy adults. Different laboratories and diverse techniques were used to prepare libraries and sequence TCR repertoires, to increase sequencing depth and limit assay-specific biases. Each donor's leukapheresis produced roughly between about 0.9 and 9.5 billion PBMCs. Overall study results and their limits: The small number of donors limited the genetic and exposure-history diversity represented. Higher generation probabilities were observed for clonotypes shared by all four sorted-subset donors than for non-shared clonotypes. Even with the large sequencing depth, rarefaction of the sorted-subset datasets indicated that sequencing was incomplete. Roughly 5% of naive CD4, 3.5% of naive CD8, roughly 2.5% of memory CD4, and about 0.4% of memory CD8 clonotypes were shared across a handful of donors. Pairwise subsampling led to the expectation that sequencing depth would affect the degree of clonotype sharing among donors. Naive subsets generally had larger estimated clonotype richness than memory subsets did. Only blood was sampled, and tissue TCR repertoires likely differ from those in blood.

A note on this clone: The specificity of this receptor is unknown. Base qualities were left out, and no much larger clone turns up one base away.

Donors were healthy HIV-negative adults with no recently reported acute infections or vaccinations. Every donor was a Caucasian adult residing in Nashville, Tennessee, USA. Magnetic negative selection was used to enrich CD4+ T cells, after which naive cells were positively selected on CD45RA and the negative fraction became the memory subset. Blood was obtained by leukapheresis, after which PBMCs were separated by Ficoll-Histopaque density gradient centrifugation and cryopreserved in liquid nitrogen vapor phase. Analytical flow cytometry was used to check the purity and quantity of every magnetically sorted T cell population. From each sorted fraction, genomic DNA was isolated and quantified by UV absorbance on a Nanodrop 2000c. Using the deep immunoSEQ assay, multiplex PCR amplified TCR CDR3 regions from genomic DNA. Extracted genomic DNA from each cell subset was spread evenly across all wells of several immunoSEQ 96-well plates, with each plate serving as a replicate. For sorted subsets, 150 to 200 ng genomic DNA, equal to tens of thousands of T cell genomes, was loaded into each replicate PCR. The purified libraries were quantified using a Qubit 3.0 fluorometer, sized with a Bioanalyzer 2100, and then quantified again using the KAPA Library Quantification kit. Every immunoSEQ 96-well plate was sequenced on a separate single-read 150-cycle Illumina NextSeq 550 flow cell. The authors' pipeline ran thus. The immunoSEQ output contained only junctional sequences without quality scores, so filtering could not match that applied to full-length reads. To assign V/J genes and CDR3, sequences were annotated using PyIR, a Python wrapper for IgBLAST v1.9, with IMGT germline references. Reads were removed for weak V/J assignments (E-value above 1e-6), missing CDR3, stop codons, out-of-frame junctions, or ambiguous translated residues. V3J clonotypes were defined by identical inferred V gene, J gene, and CDR3 amino acid sequence. To compute the percentage overlap between repertoires, the number of shared unique clonotypes was divided by the size of the smaller repertoire. Richness of each repertoire was evaluated using RTK rarefaction, the Chao1 estimator, and Recon v2.1 estimates of unobserved clonotypes. For all TCRbeta clonotypes obtained by the gDNA method from several donors, generation probabilities were computed with OLGA. TCRdb re-hosts the immuneACCESS table, in-frame sequences only. Its copies lack some clones; in the studies checked, an unresolved V gene accounts for under half of them, and the cause for the rest is not known. That table gives V, J and clone size, and the DNA gave D and trimming. The sample data list roughly 2 million clones, and 85% to 95% of these were observed just once. 0.13% of the sample belongs to the ten largest clones.

At the junction V is shortened by 5 bases and J by 7 bases, with 15 bases in between. CDR1 and CDR2 are read off the germline V gene as SGHTA and FQGNSA. The CDR3 measures 13 amino acids from cysteine to phenylalanine. Only CDR3 DNA is held: 39 bases, read in frame from base 1. The rearrangement combines TRBV7-2 with TRBJ2-7, with a weak D call of TRBD2 (5 bases match). The sequence derives from a man aged 18 to 30 in good health. Sequencing input: naive CD4+ T cells sorted from blood. According to the study, the label for this sample's cell subset or site signals: CD45RA+ positively selected. The CDR3 in this case is CASSAGYPREQYF. Here is the DNA: TGTGCCAGCAGCGCGGGCTACCCACGAGAGCAGTACTTC.